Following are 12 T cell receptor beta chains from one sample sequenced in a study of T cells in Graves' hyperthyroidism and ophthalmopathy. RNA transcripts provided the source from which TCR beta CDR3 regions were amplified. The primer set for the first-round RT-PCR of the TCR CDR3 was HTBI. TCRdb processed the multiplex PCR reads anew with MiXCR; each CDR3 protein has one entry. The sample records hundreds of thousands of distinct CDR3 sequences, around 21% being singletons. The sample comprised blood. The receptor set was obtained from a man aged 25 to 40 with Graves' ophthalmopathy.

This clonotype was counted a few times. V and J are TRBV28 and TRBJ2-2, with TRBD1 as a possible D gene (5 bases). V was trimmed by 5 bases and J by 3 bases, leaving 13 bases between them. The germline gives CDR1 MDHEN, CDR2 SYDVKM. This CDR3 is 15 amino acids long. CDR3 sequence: CASSPPRGYTGELFF. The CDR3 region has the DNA TGTGCCAGCAGTCCACCAAGGGGATACACCGGGGAGCTGTTTTTT.

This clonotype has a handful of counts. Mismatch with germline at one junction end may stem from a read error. The chain's CDR3 is CASSYARTASLLPFFF. In DNA, the CDR3 is TGTGCCAGCAGTTACGCGAGGACAGCTTCCCTCCTCCCCTTTTTTTTT. The chain joins TRBV6-5 to TRBJ1-1, with D perhaps matching TRBD1 (6 bases). The CDR3 has 16 residues. Germline assignment: CDR1 MNHEY and CDR2 SVGAGI.

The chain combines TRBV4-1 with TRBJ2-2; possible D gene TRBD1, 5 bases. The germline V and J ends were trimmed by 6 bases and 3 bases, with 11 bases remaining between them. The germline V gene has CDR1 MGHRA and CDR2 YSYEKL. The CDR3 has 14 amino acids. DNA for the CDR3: TGCGCCAGCAGTCAATCCAGGGACACCGGGGAGCTGTTTTTT. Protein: CASSQSRDTGELFF.

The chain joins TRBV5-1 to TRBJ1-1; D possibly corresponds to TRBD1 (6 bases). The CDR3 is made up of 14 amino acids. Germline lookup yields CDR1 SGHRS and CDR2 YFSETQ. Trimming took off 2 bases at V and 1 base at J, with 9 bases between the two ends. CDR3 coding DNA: TGCGCCAGCAGCTTTTGGACAGAGAACACTGAAGCTTTCTTT. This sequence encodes CASSFWTENTEAFF.

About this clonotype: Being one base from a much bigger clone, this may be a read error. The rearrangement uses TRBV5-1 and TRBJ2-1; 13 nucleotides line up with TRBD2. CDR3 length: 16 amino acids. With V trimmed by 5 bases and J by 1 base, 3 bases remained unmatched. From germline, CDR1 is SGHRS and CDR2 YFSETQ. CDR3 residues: CASRQTSGRSYNEQFF. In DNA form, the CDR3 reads TGCGCCAGCAGACAGACTAGCGGGAGGTCCTACAATGAGCAGTTCTTC.

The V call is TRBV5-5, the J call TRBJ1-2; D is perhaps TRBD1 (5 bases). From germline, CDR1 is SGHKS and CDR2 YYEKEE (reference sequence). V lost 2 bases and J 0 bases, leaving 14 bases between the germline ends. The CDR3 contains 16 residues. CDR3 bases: TGTGCCAGCAGCTTCCTACCGGGGGGGACTAACTATGGCTACACCTTC. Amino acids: CASSFLPGGTNYGYTF.

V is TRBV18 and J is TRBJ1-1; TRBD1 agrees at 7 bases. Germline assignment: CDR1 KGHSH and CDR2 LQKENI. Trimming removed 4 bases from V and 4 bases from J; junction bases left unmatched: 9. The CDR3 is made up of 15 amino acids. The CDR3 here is CASSRNRGLGTEAFF. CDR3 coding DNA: TGTGCCAGCTCACGTAACAGGGGCCTAGGCACTGAAGCTTTCTTT.

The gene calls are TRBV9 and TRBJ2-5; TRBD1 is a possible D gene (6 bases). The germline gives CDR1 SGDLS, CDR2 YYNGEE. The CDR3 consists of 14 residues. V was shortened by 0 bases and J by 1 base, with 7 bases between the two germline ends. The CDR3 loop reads CASSVVRGQETQYF. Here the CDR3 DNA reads TGTGCCAGCAGCGTAGTCAGGGGCCAAGAGACCCAGTACTTC.

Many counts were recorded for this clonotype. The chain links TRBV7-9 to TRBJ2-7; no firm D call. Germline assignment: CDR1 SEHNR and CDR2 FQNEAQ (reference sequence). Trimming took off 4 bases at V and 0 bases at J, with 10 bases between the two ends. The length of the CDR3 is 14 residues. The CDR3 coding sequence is TGTGCCAGCAGCTCGCTGTCGGGCTCCTACGAGCAGTACTTC. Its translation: CASSSLSGSYEQYF.

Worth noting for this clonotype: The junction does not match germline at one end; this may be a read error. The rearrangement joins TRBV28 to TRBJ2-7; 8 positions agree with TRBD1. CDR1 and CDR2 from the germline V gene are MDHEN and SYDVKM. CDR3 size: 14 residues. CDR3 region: CTSSPGQGPLEQYF. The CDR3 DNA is TGTACCAGCAGTCCCGGACAGGGCCCCCTCGAGCAGTACTTC.

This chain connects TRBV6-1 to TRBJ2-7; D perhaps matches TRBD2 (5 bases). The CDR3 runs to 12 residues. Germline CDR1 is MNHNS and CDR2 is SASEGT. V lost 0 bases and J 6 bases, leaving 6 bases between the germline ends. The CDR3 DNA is TGTGCCAGCAGTGAAGCGGGAGTCGAGCAGTACTTC. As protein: CASSEAGVEQYF.

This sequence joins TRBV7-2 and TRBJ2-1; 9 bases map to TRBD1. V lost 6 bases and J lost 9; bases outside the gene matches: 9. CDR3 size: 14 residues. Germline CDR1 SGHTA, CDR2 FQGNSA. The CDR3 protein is CASSLQGAEGEQFF. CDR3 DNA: TGTGCCAGCAGTTTACAGGGGGCTGAGGGTGAGCAGTTCTTC.